This is a list of T cell receptor beta chains from one sample in a study of blood T cell repertoires in COVID-19. Sequencing was performed with immunoSEQ multiplex PCR; in TCRdb, only in-frame clones are kept and a portion is missing. The sample consists of 200,000 to 250,000 clones, roughly 87% of them appearing once. Sequenced input: PBMCs or T cells enriched from blood (not recorded which). These receptor sequences come from a woman under 40 with acute COVID-19. Both conserved end residues are part of each CDR3. The order of the fields is D gene, J gene, clone size, V gene, CDR3 DNA, CDR3 protein. D genes are given only for firm matches. Some rows have no size entry. The others give once, few or many, or a class for an expanded clone.

NA	TRBJ1-5	NA	TRBV15	TGTGCCACCAGTAAAGTGACTTATAGCAATCAGCCCCAGCATTTT	CATSKVTYSNQPQHF
TRBD1	TRBJ2-1	NA	TRBV5-1	TGCGCCAGCACCCCGGGACAGGCACTTTACAATGAGCAGTTCTTC	CASTPGQALYNEQFF
NA	TRBJ2-5	NA	TRBV21-1	TGTGCCAGCAGCAAAGCGCGGGGGAACCACCAAGAGACCCAGTACTTC	CASSKARGNHQETQYF
TRBD1	TRBJ1-6	NA	TRBV7-9	TGTGCCAGCAGCGCCTCCGGGACAGTAGATTCACCCCTCCACTTT	CASSASGTVDSPLHF
NA	TRBJ1-5	NA	TRBV11-2	TGTGCCAGCAGCTTAGGCGGGGGGGAACAGCCCCAGCATTTT	CASSLGGGEQPQHF
TRBD1	TRBJ2-7	NA	TRBV5-1	TGCGCCAGCAGATGGGGGACAGGGGGAGACGAGCAGTACTTC	CASRWGTGGDEQYF
NA	TRBJ1-1	NA	TRBV11-2	TGTGCCAGCAGCTGGACAGAGAGTGAAGCTTTCTTT	CASSWTESEAFF
TRBD1	TRBJ1-1	NA	TRBV10-3	TGTGCCAGTCAGGACAGGAATCAGGATACTGAAGCTTTCTTT	CASQDRNQDTEAFF
NA	TRBJ1-2	NA	TRBV6-5	TGTGCCAGCAAAATACAGGGAGCCTATGGCTACACCTTC	CASKIQGAYGYTF
TRBD1	TRBJ1-2	NA	TRBV4-1	TGCGCCAGCAGCCAAGGGCAACAGGGGTGGTATGGCTACACCTTC	CASSQGQQGWYGYTF
NA	TRBJ1-1	NA	TRBV25-1	TGTGCCAGCAATTGGGGGGAGGGTACTGAAGCTTTCTTT	CASNWGEGTEAFF
TRBD1	TRBJ1-5	NA	TRBV6-2/TRBV6-3	TGTGCCAGCAGCCGACAGGGATACCAGCCCCAGCATTTT	CASSRQGYQPQHF
NA	TRBJ2-3	NA	TRBV5-4	TGTGCCAGCAGCTTATGGGGGGCAGATACGCAGTATTTT	CASSLWGADTQYF
NA	TRBJ2-5	NA	TRBV6-5	TGTGCCAGCAATTACGACAGAGTCCAAGAGACCCAGTACTTC	CASNYDRVQETQYF
TRBD1	TRBJ1-2	NA	TRBV13	TGTGCCAGCAGCTTATCCGGGACAGGGGCAGTCGACTATGGCTACACCTTC	CASSLSGTGAVDYGYTF
NA	TRBJ2-5	NA	TRBV7-6	TGTGCCAGCAGCTTAGTCGCACAGGGCAAAGAGACCCAGTACTTC	CASSLVAQGKETQYF
NA	TRBJ1-1	NA	TRBV5-4	TGTGCCAGCGGGGCCTGGGGAACTGAAGCTTTCTTT	CASGAWGTEAFF
NA	TRBJ1-5	NA	TRBV4-3	TGCGCCAGCAGCCAAGATCGAGGGTATCAGCCCCAGCATTTT	CASSQDRGYQPQHF
TRBD1	TRBJ2-7	NA	TRBV5-1	TGCGCCAGCAGCTTGGAGGGTGGGACAGGCTCCTACGAGCAGTACTTC	CASSLEGGTGSYEQYF
TRBD1	TRBJ1-5	NA	TRBV5-5	TGTGCCAGCAGCGAGAATGGAGGGACAGGGACCCAGCCCCAGCATTTT	CASSENGGTGTQPQHF
TRBD1	TRBJ2-1	NA	TRBV5-6	TGTGCCAGCAGCACAACAGGGGTCACCTACAATGAGCAGTTCTTC	CASSTTGVTYNEQFF
TRBD1	TRBJ2-7	NA	TRBV6-5	TGTGCCAGCGGGACAGGGGGCTACGAGCAGTACTTC	CASGTGGYEQYF
TRBD2	TRBJ2-6	NA	TRBV7-2	TGTGCCAGCAGCTTTAGCGGGGGGGCGAGCGGGGCCAACGTCCTGACTTTC	CASSFSGGASGANVLTF
NA	TRBJ1-1	NA	TRBV11-1	TGTGCCAGCCGCTTGGGAGGGGGAGGCACTGAAGCTTTCTTT	CASRLGGGGTEAFF
NA	TRBJ2-5	NA	TRBV7-9	TGTGCCAGCAGCTTAGCAGGACACCGGGAGACCCAGTACTTC	CASSLAGHRETQYF
TRBD1	TRBJ1-1	NA	TRBV12-5	TGTGCTAGTGGTTTCCCAGGGGGTGAAGCTTTCTTT	CASGFPGGEAFF
NA	TRBJ1-1	NA	TRBV6-5	TGTGCCAGCAGTAGCAGGGCTGAAGCTTTCTTT	CASSSRAEAFF
NA	TRBJ1-1	once	TRBV6-5	TGTGCCAGCTTTCATGGCGGGGACGTGGGCACTGAAGCTTTCTTT	CASFHGGDVGTEAFF
TRBD1	TRBJ1-4	NA	TRBV4-3	TGCGCCAGCAGCCAAGAACTTTTTATCGGTACAGGGGCAAATGAAAAACTGTTTTTT	CASSQELFIGTGANEKLFF
TRBD1	TRBJ1-2	NA	TRBV2	TGTGCCAGCAGGATGGACAGGGCTAACTATGGCTACACCTTC	CASRMDRANYGYTF
NA	TRBJ1-6	NA	TRBV5-4	TGTGCCAGCAGCTTGCAGGACACAAATTCACCCCTCCACTTT	CASSLQDTNSPLHF
TRBD1	TRBJ1-2	few	TRBV5-1	TGCGCCAGCAGCTATAAGGGACAGGGGGATGGCTACACCTTC	CASSYKGQGDGYTF
NA	TRBJ1-1	once	TRBV20-1	TGCAGTGCTAGTGGCAGGGAGGAAGAAGCTTTCTTT	CSASGREEEAFF
NA	TRBJ1-2	NA	TRBV28	TGTGCCAGCAGTTTATATAGGGGAGGCTATGGCTACACCTTC	CASSLYRGGYGYTF
NA	TRBJ1-2	medium-sized	TRBV6-4	TGTGCCAGTCAGTTCAACGCTGGGGAGGGGACGGATGGCTACACCTTC	CASQFNAGEGTDGYTF
NA	TRBJ1-1	NA	TRBV21-1	TGTGCCAGCACCAAAAGGGGGGGAGCTGGGAAGGGTTTCTTT	CASTKRGGAGKGFF
TRBD2	TRBJ2-7	NA	TRBV6-5	TGTGCCAGCAAGCTAGCGGGGACCGACTACGAGCAGTACTTC	CASKLAGTDYEQYF
NA	TRBJ2-5	NA	TRBV7-6	TGTGCCAGCAGCTTGGGCCCGCTCCAAGAGACCCAGTACTTC	CASSLGPLQETQYF
NA	TRBJ2-1	NA	TRBV7-9	TGTGCCAGCAGCTTATCAGAAGACAATGAGCAGTTCTTC	CASSLSEDNEQFF
NA	TRBJ2-4	NA	TRBV21-1	TGTGCCAGCAGCCCATCAGCGGGGGAGCTAGCCAAAAACATTCAGTACTTC	CASSPSAGELAKNIQYF
NA	TRBJ1-1	NA	TRBV19	TGTGCCAGCCAGGGAAGCATGAACACTGAAGCTTTCTTT	CASQGSMNTEAFF
NA	TRBJ1-4	NA	TRBV15	TGTGCCACCAGCAGAGACAGGGTCTCCGAAAAACTGTTTTTT	CATSRDRVSEKLFF
TRBD1	TRBJ2-7	once	TRBV6-6	TGTGCCAGCAGTTACGAGGGGACAGGGGGCTCCGAGCAGTACTTC	CASSYEGTGGSEQYF
TRBD2	TRBJ2-3	NA	TRBV3-1/TRBV3-2	TGTGCCAGCAGCCGCAGACTAGCGGGGAGCACAGATACGCAGTATTTT	CASSRRLAGSTDTQYF
NA	TRBJ1-2	once	TRBV23-1	TGCGCCAGCAGTCAAAACAGGGACGACTATGGCTACACCTTC	CASSQNRDDYGYTF
TRBD1	TRBJ1-4	few	TRBV2	TGTGCCAGCAGGGGACAGGAGGGAGAAAAACTGTTTTTT	CASRGQEGEKLFF